This T cell receptor (beta chain) was obtained from a study of blood T cell repertoires in COVID-19. On the study more broadly: In each case, the material was cDNA or gDNA derived from T cells, B-cell-depleted T cells, or PBMCs.

This CDR3 contains 15 residues. With 4 bases clipped from V and 4 bases from J, the junction kept 7 bases outside the gene matches. CDR1 and CDR2 (germline): KGHDR, SFDVKD. In the authors' workflow: Estimation of nucleated cell counts was performed using reference gene primer amplification. Clones were read by immunoSEQ multiplex PCR, and TCRdb kept only the in-frame ones, dropping some. V, J and clone size derive from that table, while D and trimming were established from the DNA sequence. This table has over 400,000 clones, roughly nine tenths appearing once. Participant age was roughly 18 to 90 years, and participants resided in roughly 24 US areas. Allocation to cohorts depended on clinical history reported by the participants.

The chain couples TRBV24-1 to TRBJ1-1; 8 bases match TRBD1. This receptor was obtained from a woman aged 55-70 years who had recovered from COVID-19. The sequencing sample was made of PBMCs or T cells enriched from blood (not recorded which). The CDR3 protein is CATSDTRQGSTEAFF. CDR3 nucleotides: TGTGCCACCAGTGACACCCGACAGGGGAGCACTGAAGCTTTCTTT.